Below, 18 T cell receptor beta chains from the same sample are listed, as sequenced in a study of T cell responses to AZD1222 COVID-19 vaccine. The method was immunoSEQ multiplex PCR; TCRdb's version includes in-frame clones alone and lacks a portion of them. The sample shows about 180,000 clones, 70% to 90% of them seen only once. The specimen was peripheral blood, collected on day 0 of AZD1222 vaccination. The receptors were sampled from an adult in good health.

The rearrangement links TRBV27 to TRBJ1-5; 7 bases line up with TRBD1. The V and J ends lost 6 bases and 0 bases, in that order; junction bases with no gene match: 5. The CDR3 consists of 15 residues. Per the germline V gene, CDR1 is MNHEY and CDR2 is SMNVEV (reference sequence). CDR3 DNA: TGTGCCAGCAGGTCCAGGGGGATTAGCAATCAGCCCCAGCATTTT. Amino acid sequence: CASRSRGISNQPQHF.

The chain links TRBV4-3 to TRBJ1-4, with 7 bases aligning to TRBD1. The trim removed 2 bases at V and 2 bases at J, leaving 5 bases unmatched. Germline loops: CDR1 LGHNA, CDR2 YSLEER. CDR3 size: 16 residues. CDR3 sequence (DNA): TGCGCCAGCAGCCAAACCAACAGGGGTACTAATGAAAAACTGTTTTTT. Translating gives CASSQTNRGTNEKLFF.

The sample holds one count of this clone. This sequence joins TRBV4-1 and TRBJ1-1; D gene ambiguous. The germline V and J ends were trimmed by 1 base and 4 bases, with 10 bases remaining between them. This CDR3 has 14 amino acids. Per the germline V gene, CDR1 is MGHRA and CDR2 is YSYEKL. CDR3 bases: TGCGCCAGCAGCCAAGCTGGCCCGGCCACTGAAGCTTTCTTT. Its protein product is CASSQAGPATEAFF.

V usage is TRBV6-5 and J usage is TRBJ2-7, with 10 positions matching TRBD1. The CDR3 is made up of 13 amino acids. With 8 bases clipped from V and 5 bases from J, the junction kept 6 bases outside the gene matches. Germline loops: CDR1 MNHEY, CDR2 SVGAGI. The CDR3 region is CASEGTGADEQYF. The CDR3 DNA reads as TGTGCCAGCGAGGGGACAGGGGCGGACGAGCAGTACTTC.

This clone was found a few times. The CDR3 DNA sequence: TGTGCCAGCGCGGTAAGGAGCACAGATACGCAGTATTTT. Its translation: CASAVRSTDTQYF. The genes are TRBV6-5 and TRBJ2-3; D not certain. The CDR3 has 13 amino acids. Germline CDR1 MNHEY, CDR2 SVGAGI. Trimming took off 8 bases at V and 0 bases at J, with 9 bases between the two ends.

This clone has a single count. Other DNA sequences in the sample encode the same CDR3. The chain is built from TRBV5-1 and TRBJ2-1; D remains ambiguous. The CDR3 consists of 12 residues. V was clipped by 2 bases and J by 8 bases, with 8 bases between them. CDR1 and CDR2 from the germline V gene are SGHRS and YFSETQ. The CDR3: CASSFPGDEQFF. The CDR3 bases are TGCGCCAGCAGCTTCCCGGGCGATGAGCAGTTCTTC.

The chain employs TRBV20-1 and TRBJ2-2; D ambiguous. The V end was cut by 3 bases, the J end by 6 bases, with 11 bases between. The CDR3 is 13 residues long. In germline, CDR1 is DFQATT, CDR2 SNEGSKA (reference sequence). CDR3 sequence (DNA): TGCAGTGCTAGTACCCCAGACCCCGGGGAGCTGTTTTTT. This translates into CSASTPDPGELFF.

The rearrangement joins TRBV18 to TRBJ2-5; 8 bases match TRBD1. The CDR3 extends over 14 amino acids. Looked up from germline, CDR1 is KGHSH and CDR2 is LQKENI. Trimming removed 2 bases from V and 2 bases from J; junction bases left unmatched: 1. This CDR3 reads CASSPGTGQETQYF. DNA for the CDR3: TGTGCCAGCTCACCAGGGACAGGTCAAGAGACCCAGTACTTC.

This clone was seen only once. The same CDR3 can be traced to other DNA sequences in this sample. The CDR3 protein is CASRGDYGYTF. CDR3 nucleotide sequence: TGTGCCAGCAGAGGGGACTATGGCTACACCTTC. This chain uses TRBV28 with TRBJ1-2, with D perhaps TRBD1 (5 bases). Trimming cost V 6 bases and J 3 bases, with 5 bases left between them. CDR3 length: 11 amino acids. CDR1 and CDR2 (germline): MDHEN, SYDVKM.

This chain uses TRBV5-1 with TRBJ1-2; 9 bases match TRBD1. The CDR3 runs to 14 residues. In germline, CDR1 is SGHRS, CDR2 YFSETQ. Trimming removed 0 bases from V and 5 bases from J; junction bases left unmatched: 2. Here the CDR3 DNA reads TGCGCCAGCAGCTTGGCCGACAGGGGGTATGGCTACACCTTC. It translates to CASSLADRGYGYTF.

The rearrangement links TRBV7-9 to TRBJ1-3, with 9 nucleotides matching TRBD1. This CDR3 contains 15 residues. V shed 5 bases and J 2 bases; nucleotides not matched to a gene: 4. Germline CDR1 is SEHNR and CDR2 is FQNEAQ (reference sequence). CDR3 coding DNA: TGTGCCAGCAGCAAACAGGGGGCCGCTGGAAACACCATATATTTT. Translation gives CASSKQGAAGNTIYF.

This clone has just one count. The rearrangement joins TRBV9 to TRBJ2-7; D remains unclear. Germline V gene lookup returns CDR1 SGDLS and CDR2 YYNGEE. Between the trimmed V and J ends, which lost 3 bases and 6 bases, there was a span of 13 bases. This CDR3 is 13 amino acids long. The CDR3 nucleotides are TGTGCCAGCAGCGAAAGGCCTGAACGCGAGCAGTACTTC. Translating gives CASSERPEREQYF.

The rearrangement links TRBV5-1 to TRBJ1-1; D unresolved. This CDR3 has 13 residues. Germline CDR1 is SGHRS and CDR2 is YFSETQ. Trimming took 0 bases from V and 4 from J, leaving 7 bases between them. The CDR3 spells CASSLAGPTEAFF. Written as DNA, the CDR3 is TGCGCCAGCAGCTTGGCTGGTCCCACTGAAGCTTTCTTT.

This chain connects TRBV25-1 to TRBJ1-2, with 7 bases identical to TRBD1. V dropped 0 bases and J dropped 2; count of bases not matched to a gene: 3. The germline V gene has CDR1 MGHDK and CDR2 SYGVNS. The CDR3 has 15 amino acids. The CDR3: CASSEYAGGNYGYTF. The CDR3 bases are TGTGCCAGCAGTGAATATGCAGGGGGGAACTATGGCTACACCTTC.

The CDR3, as DNA: TGTGCCAGCAGCTTTAATACGGGAGGGCTTCCGATTGAGCAGTTCTTC. The encoded protein is CASSFNTGGLPIEQFF. V usage is TRBV7-9 and J usage is TRBJ2-1, with TRBD2 matching 8 bases. The CDR3 is 16 residues long. The V and J ends lost 3 bases and 9 bases, in that order; junction bases with no gene match: 13. Germline CDR1 and CDR2: SEHNR and FQNEAQ (reference sequence).

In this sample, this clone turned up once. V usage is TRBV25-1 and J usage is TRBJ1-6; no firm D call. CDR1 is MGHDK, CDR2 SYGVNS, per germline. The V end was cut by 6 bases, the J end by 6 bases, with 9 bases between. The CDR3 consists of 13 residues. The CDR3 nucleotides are TGTGCCAGCAGCGGACGGGCTAATTCACCCCTCCACTTT. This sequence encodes CASSGRANSPLHF. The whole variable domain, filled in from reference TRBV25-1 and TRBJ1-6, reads EADIYQTPRYLVIGTGKKITLECSQTMGHDKMYWYQQDPGMELHLIHYSYGVNSTEKGDLSSESTVSRIRTEHFPLTLESARPSHTSQYLCASSGRANSPLHFGNGTRLTVT.

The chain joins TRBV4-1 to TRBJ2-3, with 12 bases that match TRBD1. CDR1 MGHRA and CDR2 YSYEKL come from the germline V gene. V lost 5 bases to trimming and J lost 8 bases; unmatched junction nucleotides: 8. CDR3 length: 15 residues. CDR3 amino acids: CASSGRDRGQGTQYF. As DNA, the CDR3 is TGCGCCAGCAGCGGCCGGGACAGGGGGCAGGGTACGCAGTATTTT.

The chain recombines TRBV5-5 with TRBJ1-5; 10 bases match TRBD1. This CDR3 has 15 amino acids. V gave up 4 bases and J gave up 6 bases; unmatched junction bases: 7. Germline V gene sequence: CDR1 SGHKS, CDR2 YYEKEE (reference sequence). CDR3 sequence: CASSPGTGDLQPQHF. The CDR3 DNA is TGTGCCAGCAGCCCGGGGACAGGGGACCTTCAGCCCCAGCATTTT.